This TCR beta chain was profiled in a study of cytomegalovirus exposure and HLA in healthy donors. In the study overall: From 150 million to 200 million T cells, an earlier analysis saw 100 million to 140 million unique TCR beta sequences. Points from the study as a whole: A later analysis linked a missense variant in DCLRE1C to the trimming of TCR beta V and J genes. For most TCR sequences rarity was the rule, although some public TCRs occurred in many donors.

The length of the CDR3 is 15 residues. The V gene end was trimmed by 1 base and the J gene end by 6 bases; junction bases not matched to a gene: 8. Looked up from germline, CDR1 is SGHNT and CDR2 is YYREEE (reference sequence). The PCR employed 60 Vbeta primers together with 13 Jbeta primers. In the study's own analysis: A later analysis counted about 80 million unique TCR beta chains, around 12 million shared. TCRdb's table, derived via immunoSEQ multiplex PCR, lists solely in-frame clones and lacks some. V and J calls plus clone size are reproduced from that table; the DNA served to infer D and trimming. Here the sample spans 150,000 to 200,000 clones, 80% being singletons. Concerning this clone: Its antigen is currently unknown.

The sample comprised PBMCs. This sequence originates from a man aged 30-40 years in good health and CMV-seronegative. This chain connects TRBV5-4 to TRBJ1-1; 8 bases align to TRBD1. Here the CDR3 DNA reads TGTGCCAGCAGCTTGCCGGGACAGGCGACGGCTGAAGCTTTCTTT. Amino acids: CASSLPGQATAEAFF.